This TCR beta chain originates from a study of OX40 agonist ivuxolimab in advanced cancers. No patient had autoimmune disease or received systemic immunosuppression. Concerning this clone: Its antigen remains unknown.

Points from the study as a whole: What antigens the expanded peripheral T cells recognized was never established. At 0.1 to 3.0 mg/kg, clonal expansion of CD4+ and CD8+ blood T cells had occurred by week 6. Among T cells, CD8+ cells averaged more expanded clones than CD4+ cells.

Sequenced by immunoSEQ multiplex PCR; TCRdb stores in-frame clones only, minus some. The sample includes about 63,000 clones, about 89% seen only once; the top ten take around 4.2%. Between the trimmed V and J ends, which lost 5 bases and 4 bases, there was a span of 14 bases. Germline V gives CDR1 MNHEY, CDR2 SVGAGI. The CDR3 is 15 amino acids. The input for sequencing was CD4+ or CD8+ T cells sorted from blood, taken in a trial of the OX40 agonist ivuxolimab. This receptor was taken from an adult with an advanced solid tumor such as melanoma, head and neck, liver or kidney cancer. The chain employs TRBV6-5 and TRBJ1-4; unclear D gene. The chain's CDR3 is CASSPREGGNEKLFF. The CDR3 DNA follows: TGTGCCAGCAGTCCTCGGGAGGGAGGTAATGAAAAACTGTTTTTT.